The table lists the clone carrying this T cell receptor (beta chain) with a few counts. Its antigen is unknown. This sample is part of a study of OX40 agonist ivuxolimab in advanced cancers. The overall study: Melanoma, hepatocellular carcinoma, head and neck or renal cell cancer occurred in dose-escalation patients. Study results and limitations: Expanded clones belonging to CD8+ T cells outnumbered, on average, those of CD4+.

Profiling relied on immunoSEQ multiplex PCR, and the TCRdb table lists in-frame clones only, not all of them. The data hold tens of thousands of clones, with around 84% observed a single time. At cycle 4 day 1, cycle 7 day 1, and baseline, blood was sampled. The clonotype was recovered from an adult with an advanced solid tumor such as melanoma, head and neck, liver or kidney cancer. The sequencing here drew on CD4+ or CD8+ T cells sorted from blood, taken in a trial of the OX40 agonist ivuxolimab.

The chain's CDR3 is CASSDQTSKQYF. The CDR3 nucleotides read TGTGCCAGCAGTGATCAGACTAGCAAGCAGTACTTC. The chain has TRBV2 and TRBJ2-7; TRBD2 aligns across 7 bases. Germline V gene sequence: CDR1 SNHLY, CDR2 FYNNEI. J lost 8 bases, V lost 3 bases, and 4 bases had no gene match. This CDR3 is 12 amino acids long.